The rows below give T cell receptor beta chains drawn from one sample of a study of OX40 agonist ivuxolimab in advanced cancers. Assay: immunoSEQ multiplex PCR; the TCRdb copy retains only in-frame clones and omits some. In the table there are about 65,000 clones, roughly nine tenths of which are singletons. Sample: CD4+ or CD8+ T cells sorted from blood, taken in a trial of the OX40 agonist ivuxolimab. All receptors derive from an adult with an advanced solid tumor such as melanoma, head and neck, liver or kidney cancer. Each CDR3 is given with its conserved first and last residue. The order of the fields is V gene, clone size, D gene, J gene, CDR3 DNA, CDR3 protein. The D gene is left open where the match is weak. Size tells how often a clone was seen (once, few, many) or the class of an expanded clone, and some rows leave it out.

>TRBV7-8|NA|NA|TRBJ1-1
TGTGCCAGCAGCTTAGTTAGCCCGGGAAACACTGAAGCTTTCTTT
CASSLVSPGNTEAFF
>TRBV2|NA|NA|TRBJ2-5
TGTGCCAGCAGTCCCGTAGAGACCCAGTACTTC
CASSPVETQYF
>TRBV30|few|NA|TRBJ1-2
TGTGCCTGGAGACGGGTGGGTAGCTATGGCTACACCTTC
CAWRRVGSYGYTF
>TRBV2|once|NA|TRBJ2-2
TGTGCCAGCAGGTCCGGCCCCCCCTCGTCCGGGGAGCTGTTTTTT
CASRSGPPSSGELFF
>TRBV6-5|once|NA|TRBJ2-7
TGTGCCAGCAGTTACGCGGGCCCCTACGAGCAGTACTTC
CASSYAGPYEQYF
>TRBV11-1|NA|NA|TRBJ2-5
TGTGCCAGCAGTCACAGGTCAAGTAACCAAGAGACCCAGTACTTC
CASSHRSSNQETQYF
>TRBV6-6|NA|NA|TRBJ1-2
TGTGCCAGCAGACTCCTGACAGGCGGGGGCTACACCTTC
CASRLLTGGGYTF
>TRBV11-2|NA|NA|TRBJ2-4
TGTGCCAGCAGCTCCCGTCTAGCCAAAAACATTCAGTACTTC
CASSSRLAKNIQYF
>TRBV11-2|NA|NA|TRBJ2-5
TGTGCCAGCAGCTTTGGCCACCAAGAGACCCAGTACTTC
CASSFGHQETQYF
>TRBV6-4|NA|TRBD1|TRBJ1-1
TGTGCCAGCAGTGACCGGGACAGGGGGCCCGGGAGGGCTTTCTTT
CASSDRDRGPGRAFF
>TRBV29-1|NA|NA|TRBJ1-1
TGCAGCGTCGCTGTACAGGGCGGGACTGAAGCTTTCTTT
CSVAVQGGTEAFF
>TRBV6-6|NA|NA|TRBJ1-1
TGTGCCAGCAGTAAACAGCTATCCACTGAAGCTTTCTTT
CASSKQLSTEAFF
>TRBV5-4|NA|TRBD1|TRBJ1-2
TGTGCCAGCACCTGGACAGGAAATTATGGCTACACCTTC
CASTWTGNYGYTF
>TRBV11-2|NA|NA|TRBJ1-1
TGTGCCAGCAGCTTAGGAACAGGCGACGAAGCTTTCTTT
CASSLGTGDEAFF
>TRBV5-1|few|NA|TRBJ2-5
TGCGCCAGCAGGGGGCGGCCGGGGGAGACCCAGTACTTC
CASRGRPGETQYF
>TRBV6-1|NA|TRBD1|TRBJ2-1
TGTGCCAGCAGCAGGGACAGCCAGTACAATGAGCAGTTCTTC
CASSRDSQYNEQFF
>TRBV11-3|NA|NA|TRBJ2-7
TGTGCCAGCAGCTTAGCGGGGGTGCCCGGGTACGAGCAGTACTTC
CASSLAGVPGYEQYF
>TRBV5-1|NA|TRBD1|TRBJ1-1
TGCGCCAGCAGCTCGAACCTACAGGGGCAGTATACTGAAGCTTTCTTT
CASSSNLQGQYTEAFF
>TRBV5-5|NA|NA|TRBJ1-5
TGTGCCAGCAGCTTGGTGGCAGGGAATCGGCCCCAGCATTTT
CASSLVAGNRPQHF
>TRBV10-3|few|NA|TRBJ2-5
TGTGCCATCAGCGGGAGTGGCGGGATCCACCAAGAGACCCAGTACTTC
CAISGSGGIHQETQYF
>TRBV10-3|NA|TRBD2|TRBJ2-3
TGTGCCATCAGTGAGGAGGGAGGGATTAATACGCAGTATTTT
CAISEEGGINTQYF
>TRBV6-1|NA|NA|TRBJ1-1
TGTGCCAGCAGTGGCGCCTGGGTGAACACTGAAGCTTTCTTT
CASSGAWVNTEAFF
>TRBV6-1|NA|TRBD1|TRBJ1-2
TGTGCCAGCATTCTCGGACAGGGTTGGGGCTACACCTTC
CASILGQGWGYTF
>TRBV5-5|NA|TRBD1|TRBJ2-7
TGTGCCAGCAGCTTAGGGGGCTTTTCTTGGTCCGAGCAGTACTTC
CASSLGGFSWSEQYF
>TRBV4-1|NA|NA|TRBJ2-5
TGCGCCAGCAGCCACAACGGAGAGACCCAGTACTTC
CASSHNGETQYF
>TRBV4-1|NA|TRBD1|TRBJ1-2
TGCGCCAGCAGCCTCTTTCTCCCGGGACAGATATCGTATGGCTACACCTTC
CASSLFLPGQISYGYTF
>TRBV6-1|NA|NA|TRBJ1-2
TGTGCCAGCACCGGACAGCCCCGTTTGGGCTACACCTTC
CASTGQPRLGYTF
>TRBV20-1|NA|NA|TRBJ2-4
TGCAGTGCAAAGGACTCCAACATTCAGTACTTC
CSAKDSNIQYF
>TRBV5-1|NA|NA|TRBJ2-6
TGCGCCAGCAGCTTGGCTCCCCAGGGGTTCACTGGGGCCAACGTCCTGACTTTC
CASSLAPQGFTGANVLTF